This T cell receptor (beta chain) originates from a study of regulatory T cells in long-lasting Graves disease (dated by TCRdb to the early 2020s). With regard to the full study: In the newly diagnosed Graves' disease group, patients had been taking antithyroid drugs for less than 3 months. Patients with persistent Graves' disease were compared with patients with newly diagnosed Graves' disease using TCR sequencing and RNA sequencing of peripheral blood. The study was conducted in China and was registered as a clinical trial. A total of around 35 samples were covered by TCR sequencing, comprising roughly 13 persistent and about 20 newly diagnosed Graves' disease patients. Broad study findings and their caveats: As a limitation, the authors acknowledged that the small sample size may reduce accuracy. The study examined only peripheral blood because the primary lesion, thyroid tissue, could not be accessed. Persistent Graves' disease patients showed lower TCR Shannon entropy and fewer highly expanded clones than newly diagnosed patients, suggesting clonal expansion. Sequencing and analysis were restricted to the TCR beta chain. Persistent patients shared more public clonotypes among themselves (fewer than 3,000) than newly diagnosed patients did (nearly 1,000). TRBV28, TRBJ1-2 and TRBJ2-5 were preferentially used in persistent disease, while TRBV20-1 and TRBJ2-1 were favored in newly diagnosed disease.

Germline trimming: 8 bases from V, 5 bases from J; junction bases outside gene matches: 5. As encoded in the germline V gene, CDR1 is SNHLY while CDR2 is FYNNEI. The cysteine opens and the phenylalanine closes a CDR3 of 13 amino acids. Just CDR3 DNA is preserved here, 39 bases in frame from base 1. Read against the paper, the sample's time point label means: newly diagnosed GD, antithyroid drugs for less than 3 months. For both TCR sequencing and RNA sequencing, RNA was extracted from PBMCs using TRIzol. The diagnosis of Graves' disease was made according to American Thyroid Association guidelines. The patients came from an endocrinology department in Xi'an, China. From each patient, around 9 milliliters of peripheral blood was collected into an EDTA anticoagulant tube. PBMCs were isolated by Ficoll Paque Plus density gradient separation without further T cell sorting. An Agilent 2100 Bioanalyzer and agarose gel were used to assess RNA quality, and a NanoDrop 2000 was used to measure RNA concentration.

Ten or more counts support this clonotype. The target of this receptor is not known. No base-level quality is on record; no much larger clone is a single base apart. The library came from multiplex PCR. Sequencer: Illumina HiSeq 4000. CDR3 regions were amplified by Arm-PCR with iRepertoire HTBI primers to construct TCR beta libraries. PCR products were gel purified before sequencing. In the source study's methods: Gene usage analysis of CDR3 amino acid clonotypes relied on the 62 TRBV and fewer than 15 TRBJ segments identified across samples. COPE and FqMerger were used to merge filtered high-quality paired reads into contigs. Contigs were aligned with BLAST to IMGT TRBV, TRBD and TRBJ reference genes, and CDR3 was defined per IMGT. Clonotypes above 0.1% frequency were classified as highly expanded clones. Repertoire diversity was measured by Shannon entropy, and V-J evenness by the Gini coefficient. A clonotype was considered public if more than one individual shared it. TCRdb applied fastp at Q25 and MiXCR to the public reads, then kept only in-frame beta chains. For every CDR3 protein sequence, its rows merge into one entry that carries the most common genes and DNA. It is TCRdb's table, rather than the study itself, that gives the V and J calls and clone size. Counted in this sample were 350,000 to 400,000 distinct CDR3 sequences; around a sixth of them appeared once. The ten largest clones take up over 20% of the sample.

The sequencing used peripheral blood mononuclear cells (PBMCs), collected at new diagnosis, from a patient treated with antithyroid drugs. The TCR was taken from a female donor with Graves disease. The sequence is built from TRBV2 and TRBJ1-5, with 8 bases in between that match TRBD1. DNA sequence: TGTGCCAGCGCTCGACAGGGGCATCAGCCCCAGCATTTT. It specifies CASARQGHQPQHF.